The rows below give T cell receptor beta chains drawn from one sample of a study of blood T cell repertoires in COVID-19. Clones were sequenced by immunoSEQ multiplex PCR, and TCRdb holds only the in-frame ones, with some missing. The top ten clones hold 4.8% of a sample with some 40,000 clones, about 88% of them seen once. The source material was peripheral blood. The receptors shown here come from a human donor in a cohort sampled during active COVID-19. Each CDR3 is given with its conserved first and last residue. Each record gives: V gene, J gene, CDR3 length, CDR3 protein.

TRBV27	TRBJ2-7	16	CASSPGGGRSRYEQYF
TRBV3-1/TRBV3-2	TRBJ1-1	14	CASSQITGNTEAFF
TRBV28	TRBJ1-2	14	CASSFSTGGLGYTF
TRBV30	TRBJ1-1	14	CAWSHQGANTEAFF
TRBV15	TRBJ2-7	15	CATSRGSGASYEQYF
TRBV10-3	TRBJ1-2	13	CAISEPEGSGYTF
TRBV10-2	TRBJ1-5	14	CATTTGGGSQPQHF
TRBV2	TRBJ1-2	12	CASSDPGQGSTF
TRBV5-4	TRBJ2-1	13	CASSLALGAEQFF
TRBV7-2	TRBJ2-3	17	CASSLVPSGGSTDTQYF
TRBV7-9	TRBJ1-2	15	CASSPVGQPAYGYTF
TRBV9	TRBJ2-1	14	CASSTSGIFGEQFF